The present T cell receptor beta chain was sequenced within a study of cytomegalovirus exposure and HLA in healthy donors. Study-wide findings and caveats: Cytomegalovirus association was listed for 170 or so TCR beta chains. From TCR beta sequences, most subjects' HLA-A and HLA-B alleles were reportedly predicted accurately. A later analysis associated 15,000 or so TCR beta sequences with HLA alleles at a 0.05 false discovery rate.

Primers for the PCR totalled 60 Vbeta and 13 Jbeta. The method was immunoSEQ multiplex PCR; TCRdb's version includes in-frame clones alone and lacks a portion of them. Its clone listing holds some 140,000 clones. Donors in the study were healthy people who gave bone marrow. Regarding this clone: The target antigen is unknown.

From germline, CDR1 is KGHSH and CDR2 LQKENI. The CDR3 runs to 14 residues. Trimming pared 2 bases from V and 7 bases from J, leaving 12 bases between. The sequenced material came from PBMCs. The chain uses TRBV18 and TRBJ1-5; D perhaps matches TRBD1 (6 bases). The receptor was isolated from a woman aged 40 to 50 in good health and CMV-seronegative. Here the CDR3 DNA reads TGTGCCAGCTCACCAGCGGGGGGCTGGCAGCCCCAGCATTTT. It specifies CASSPAGGWQPQHF. The variable domain in full, with the rest retrieved from reference TRBV18 and TRBJ1-5, is NAGVMQNPRHLVRRRGQEARLRCSPMKGHSHVYWYRQLPEEGLKFMVYLQKENIIDESGMPKERFSAEFPKEGPSILRIQQVVRGDSAAYFCASSPAGGWQPQHFGDGTRLSIL.